This is a list of T cell receptor beta chains from one sample in a study of blood T cell repertoires in COVID-19. Clones were read by immunoSEQ multiplex PCR, and TCRdb kept only the in-frame ones, dropping some. The sample yields about 200,000 clones, roughly 89% seen once. The specimen was peripheral blood. These receptors were taken from a man younger than 40 who had recovered from COVID-19. Both conserved end residues are part of each CDR3. A D gene is named only where the DNA matches it firmly.

D	V	J	CDR3
-	TRBV11-2	TRBJ2-7	CASSLIWRFEQYF
TRBD1	TRBV5-1	TRBJ2-7	CASSSGTGTYEQYF
TRBD1	TRBV7-2	TRBJ1-3	CASSSPDRDRNTIYF
-	TRBV30	TRBJ1-4	CAWSISFRGANEKLFF
TRBD1	TRBV10-1	TRBJ2-7	CASSVVRQGDEQYF
TRBD1	TRBV11-2	TRBJ2-3	CASSWGQGSTPLDTQYF
-	TRBV7-2	TRBJ1-4	CASSLGGGLGEKLFF
-	TRBV24-1	TRBJ1-5	CATSDFWSGDGNQPQHF
-	TRBV25-1	TRBJ1-4	CASSEPGAGEKLFF
-	TRBV4-2	TRBJ2-6	CASSQDWAGAGANVLTF
-	TRBV7-9	TRBJ1-1	CASSPRGGSEAFF
TRBD1	TRBV27	TRBJ1-2	CASSSWTGDLINYGYTF
TRBD1	TRBV29-1	TRBJ2-1	CSVQTGYFFGNEQFF
-	TRBV7-6	TRBJ2-7	CASSFSGRRTYEQYF
TRBD1	TRBV19	TRBJ1-1	CATTNRGRNTEAFF
TRBD1	TRBV9	TRBJ2-2	CASKDRGTGELFF
TRBD1	TRBV13	TRBJ1-1	CASSIMLQGGFTEAFF
-	TRBV6-5	TRBJ1-3	CASSRRDSGNTIYF
TRBD1	TRBV5-4	TRBJ2-7	CASGRQGEYEQYF
TRBD1	TRBV4-1	TRBJ1-2	CASSLSGTGGTNYGYTF
TRBD2	TRBV5-1	TRBJ2-7	CASSSGTSGYSYEQYF